Listed here is a single T cell receptor beta chain. This CDR3 has 16 residues. Unmatched junction bases numbered 9, after V lost 0 bases and J lost 5 bases. Per germline, CDR1 MGHRA and CDR2 YSYEKL. The record originates from a study of blood T cell repertoires in COVID-19. At the level of the study: Specimens from acute and convalescent COVID-19 originated in the United States, Italy and Spain. Sources were T cells, B-cell-depleted T cells, or PBMCs; the material itself was cDNA or gDNA.

Authors' data handling: Estimation of nucleated cell counts was performed using reference gene primer amplification. Sequencing was performed with immunoSEQ multiplex PCR; in TCRdb, only in-frame clones are kept and a portion is missing. D and trimming come from the DNA, and the V and J calls and clone size come from that table. The sample lists 120,000 to 150,000 clones, around 87% seen once, with roughly 4% in the top ten. The TCR comes from a woman aged 40 to 49 with acute or convalescent COVID-19. The chain joins TRBV4-1 to TRBJ1-2, with 7 bases matching TRBD1. Sequencing was carried out using peripheral blood. As DNA, the CDR3 is TGCGCCAGCAGCCAAGATCAAGGGGACAGAGGGTATGGCTACACCTTC. It codes for CASSQDQGDRGYGYTF.